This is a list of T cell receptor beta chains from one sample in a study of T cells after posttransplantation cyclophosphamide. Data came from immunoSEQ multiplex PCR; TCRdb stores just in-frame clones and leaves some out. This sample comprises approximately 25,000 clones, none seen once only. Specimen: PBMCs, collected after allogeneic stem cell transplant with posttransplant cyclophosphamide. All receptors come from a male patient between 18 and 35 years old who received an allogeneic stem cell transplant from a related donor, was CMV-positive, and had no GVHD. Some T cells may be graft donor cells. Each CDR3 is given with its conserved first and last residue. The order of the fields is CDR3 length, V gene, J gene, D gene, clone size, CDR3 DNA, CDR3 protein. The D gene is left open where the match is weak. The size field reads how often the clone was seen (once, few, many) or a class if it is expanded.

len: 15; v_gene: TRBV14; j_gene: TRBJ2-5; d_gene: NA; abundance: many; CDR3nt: TGTGCCAGCAGCCCGGTACAGGGATTGCAGGAGACCCAGTACTTC; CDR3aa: CASSPVQGLQETQYF
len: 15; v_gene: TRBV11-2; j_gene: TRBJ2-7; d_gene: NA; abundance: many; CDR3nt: TGTGCCAGCAGCACCGGGCAGGGCCCGGGCTACGAGCAGTACTTC; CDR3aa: CASSTGQGPGYEQYF
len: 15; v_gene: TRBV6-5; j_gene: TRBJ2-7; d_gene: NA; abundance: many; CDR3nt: TGTGCCAGCAGTTACACGTGGAGGGGTAGAGACGAGCAGTACTTC; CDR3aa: CASSYTWRGRDEQYF
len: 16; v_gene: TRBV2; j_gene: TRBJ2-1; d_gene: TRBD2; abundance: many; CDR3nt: TGTGCCAGCAGTCGACTAGCGGGAGGGGTCTACAATGAGCAGTTCTTC; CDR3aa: CASSRLAGGVYNEQFF
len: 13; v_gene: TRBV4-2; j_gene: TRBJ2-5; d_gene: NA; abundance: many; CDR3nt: TGTGCCAGCAGCCCAGGGGTGGGGGAGACCCAGTACTTC; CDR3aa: CASSPGVGETQYF
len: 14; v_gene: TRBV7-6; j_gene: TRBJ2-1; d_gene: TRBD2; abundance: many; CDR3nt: TGTGCCAGCAGCCGAGGGACTACGGACAATGAGCAGTTCTTC; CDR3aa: CASSRGTTDNEQFF
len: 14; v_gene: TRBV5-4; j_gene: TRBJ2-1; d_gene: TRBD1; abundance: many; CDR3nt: TGTGCCAGCAGCCCTCCCCCTAACAGGGGTGAGCAGTTCTTC; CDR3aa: CASSPPPNRGEQFF
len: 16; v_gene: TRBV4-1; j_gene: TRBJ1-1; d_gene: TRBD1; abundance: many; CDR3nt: TGCGCCAGCAGCCAACCGAGACAGGGTACCGACACTGAAGCTTTCTTT; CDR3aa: CASSQPRQGTDTEAFF
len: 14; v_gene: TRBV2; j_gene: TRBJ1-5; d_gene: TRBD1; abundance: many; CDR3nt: TGTGCCAGCCGGGACAGGGCGCCCAATCAGCCCCAGCATTTT; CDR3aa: CASRDRAPNQPQHF
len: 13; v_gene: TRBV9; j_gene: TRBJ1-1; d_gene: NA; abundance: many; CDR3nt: TGTGCCAGCAGCGGACGACTTCGCTCTGAAGCTTTCTTT; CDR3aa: CASSGRLRSEAFF
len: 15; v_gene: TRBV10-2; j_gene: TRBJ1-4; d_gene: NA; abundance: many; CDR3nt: TGCGCCAGCAGGGAGCAGCAGGGGCGCACGGAAAAACTGTTTTTT; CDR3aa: CASREQQGRTEKLFF
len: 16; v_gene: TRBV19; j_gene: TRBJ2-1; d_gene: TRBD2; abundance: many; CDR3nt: TGTGCCAGTAGTATCCCGTCTAGCGGGAGTTACAATGAGCAGTTCTTC; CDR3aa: CASSIPSSGSYNEQFF
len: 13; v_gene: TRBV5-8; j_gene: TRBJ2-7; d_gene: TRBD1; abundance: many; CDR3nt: TGTGCCAGCAGTTATAGAGGGGGCGACGAGCAGTACTTC; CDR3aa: CASSYRGGDEQYF
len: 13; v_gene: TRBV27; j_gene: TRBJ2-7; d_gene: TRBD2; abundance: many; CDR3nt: TGTGCCAGCAGCGTGACTAGCTTCTACGAGCAGTACTTC; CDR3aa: CASSVTSFYEQYF
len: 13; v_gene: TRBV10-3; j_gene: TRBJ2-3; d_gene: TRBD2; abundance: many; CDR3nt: TGTGCCATCCCTAGCGGGAGCCCAGATACGCAGTATTTT; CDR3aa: CAIPSGSPDTQYF
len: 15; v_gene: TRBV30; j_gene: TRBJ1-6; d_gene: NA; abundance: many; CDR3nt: TGTGCCTGGAGCGCGGTGCAGATAAATAATTCACCCCTCCACTTT; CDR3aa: CAWSAVQINNSPLHF